This entry describes one T cell receptor (beta chain). It has no known antigen specificity. Base qualities are missing; no much larger clone stands one base away. This specimen belongs to a study of blood T cells in healthy people across ages (dated by TCRdb to about 2015). About the investigation overall: In model experiments, template switching captured about one uniquely barcoded TCR beta cDNA molecule for every two T cells. Using the same blood draw, the study looked at two additional independent replicas of 1 million unique cDNA reads for two donors, one aged 18 to 30 and the other aged 80 or older. The donors were split into four age groups: young (average around 17 years), middle-aged (roughly 42), aged (about 62) and long-lived (over 80). Donors of different ages were randomly distributed across sequencing lanes to avoid experimental bias. Using deep sequencing normalized with unique cDNA molecular identifiers, the study measured how TCR beta repertoire diversity changes with age. Study-wide findings and limitations: The CMV infection status of donors was not known, potentially confounding age-related changes in expanded clonotypes. Compared with the aged group, the long-lived group had more naive CD4+ T cells, fewer expanded clones and increased TCR diversity, suggesting age selection. As age increased, observed TCR beta diversity per million T cells dropped in a roughly linear way, and a significant reduction was already evident by age approximately 40. There was a strong correlation between observed TCR beta diversity and the percentage of naive T cells measured by flow cytometry. Conclusive comparison of naive and antigen-experienced compartments was prevented by the profiling of bulk unsorted PBMCs. Estimates of total diversity based on one million sequenced T cells were regarded as lower bounds and as underestimates.

Preparation of the library involved 5' RACE. The data were produced on an Illumina HiSeq 2500. A second 7 to 11 cycle PCR used a sample-barcoded 5' primer and a J-beta primer mix. Each TCR beta cDNA molecule received a unique molecular identifier from a template-switch 5' adaptor carrying 12 random nucleotides. Each sample yielded at least 3 million CDR3-containing paired-end reads. All of the RNA was converted into first-strand cDNA using the Mint cDNA synthesis kit, with a TRBC-specific oligonucleotide serving as the primer. Following uracil-DNA glycosylase treatment, a first 18-cycle PCR with universal primers M1SS and BC2_uni_R was performed on all cDNA. Per the source publication's procedure: Each sample was normalized by randomly selecting 1 million high-quality reads, each carrying a distinct molecular identifier. Instead of being binned into consensus sequences, reads that shared molecular identifiers were thrown out. CDR3 identification, clonotype clustering and error correction used MiTCR with a Q25 quality threshold and the strictest error-elimination algorithm. A nonparametric unseen species model with Euler transformation was used to estimate lower-bound total TCR beta diversity. The public reads were reanalyzed by TCRdb: fastp trimming at Q25, MiXCR alignment, in-frame beta chains only. When rows share a CDR3 protein, they turn into one entry using the most common DNA and genes. The authors' filters were not applied to this entry. This sample gives 1.5 million to 2 million distinct CDR3 sequences in total; 30% to 40% of them show up just once. The top ten clones comprise around 11% of the sample.

Donors were 30 to 45 systemically healthy Caucasian individuals from Russia aged roughly 6 to 100 years. Each donor gave 9.5 to 10 milliliters of peripheral blood, drawn into EDTA-treated Vacutainer tubes. PBMCs were isolated by Ficoll-Paque density-gradient centrifugation, with at least 6.5 million obtained per sample. Trizol reagent was used to extract total RNA from PBMCs, with at least 5.5 micrograms per sample. For every donor, flow cytometry on a PBMC aliquot measured the percentage of naive CD45RAhigh/CD27high T cells. CDR1 and CDR2 are drawn from the germline V gene: MNHEY, SVGAGI. V is pruned by 4 bases and J by 4 bases, leaving 10 bases of the junction without a gene match. The CDR3 spans 19 residues, from the cysteine through the phenylalanine. Solely the CDR3 DNA is kept, with 57 bases framed from the first base.

The V gene is TRBV6-5 and the J gene is TRBJ2-2; 15 central bases correspond to TRBD2. What was sequenced was blood. The TCR was taken from a woman in her twenties or thirties in good health. The sequence in DNA is TGTGCCAGCAGTTTCTGGACTAGCGGGAGGGGAGGGGGCACCGGGGAGCTGTTTTTT. Its protein product is CASSFWTSGRGGGTGELFF.